Listed here are 10 T cell receptor beta chains from one sample, sequenced in a study of blood T cell repertoires in COVID-19. Profiling relied on immunoSEQ multiplex PCR, and the TCRdb table lists in-frame clones only, not all of them. This table holds just over 300,000 clones, approximately 91% found once. Sequences were obtained from PBMCs or T cells enriched from blood (not recorded which). The receptors come from a woman aged 40 to 50 who had recovered from COVID-19.

V usage is TRBV9 and J usage is TRBJ2-1; D might be TRBD1 (7 bases). Germline CDR1 SGDLS, CDR2 YYNGEE. The CDR3 consists of 15 residues. V lost 4 bases to trimming and J lost 1 base, with 12 bases between them. The CDR3 region has the DNA TGTGCCAGCAGCCAGGGGGGCAGTTCCTACAATGAGCAGTTCTTC. Residues: CASSQGGSSYNEQFF.

The chain links TRBV7-8 to TRBJ2-1, with TRBD2 matching 7 bases. V lost 6 bases and J lost 2; bases outside the gene matches: 7. Per germline, CDR1 SGHVS and CDR2 FQNEAQ. The CDR3 totals 15 residues. The CDR3 loop reads CASRVGGKAYNEQFF. CDR3 nucleotide sequence: TGTGCCAGCAGGGTGGGGGGGAAGGCCTACAATGAGCAGTTCTTC.

The V and J genes are TRBV19 and TRBJ1-2; D might be TRBD1 (6 bases). Trimming took 1 base from V and 4 from J, leaving 13 bases between them. Germline V gene lookup returns CDR1 LNHDA and CDR2 SQIVND (reference sequence). The CDR3 spans 15 residues. The CDR3 sequence: CASSIALGHRYGYTF. In DNA form, the CDR3 reads TGTGCCAGTAGTATAGCCCTGGGACACCGCTATGGCTACACCTTC.

In its sample, this clone was seen a few times. The chain combines TRBV4-3 with TRBJ1-6; D is uncertain. From germline, CDR1 is LGHNA and CDR2 YSLEER. The V end was cut by 4 bases, the J end by 0 bases, with 7 bases between. This CDR3 has 15 residues. In DNA, the CDR3 is TGCGCCAGCAGCCTAGAGAGCTCCTATAATTCACCCCTCCACTTT. Its protein product is CASSLESSYNSPLHF.

The chain joins TRBV4-3 to TRBJ2-1; D might be TRBD2 (7 bases). The CDR3 covers 14 residues. CDR1 is LGHNA, CDR2 YSLEER, per germline. Deletions cut 4 bases from V and 7 bases from J, with 14 bases between. The CDR3 here is CASSLLGGTNEQFF. The CDR3 nucleotides read TGCGCCAGCAGCCTTTTGGGGGGGACAAATGAGCAGTTCTTC.

The gene calls are TRBV27 and TRBJ1-4, with no clear D. CDR1 is MNHEY, CDR2 SMNVEV, per germline (reference sequence). This CDR3 has 13 residues. V lost 4 bases to trimming and J lost 7 bases, with 10 bases between them. The CDR3 region has the DNA TGTGCCAGCAGTTCTGGACTGAGTGAAAAACTGTTTTTT. Translating gives CASSSGLSEKLFF.

The V and J genes are TRBV7-3 and TRBJ2-1; 9 bases line up with TRBD2. The CDR3 has 15 residues. Germline assignment: CDR1 SGHTA and CDR2 FQGTGA. Germline trimming cut 4 bases from V and 4 bases from J; bases unmatched to any gene: 5. The CDR3: CASSSLTSGYNEQFF. Here the CDR3 DNA reads TGTGCCAGCAGCTCCCTGACTAGCGGATACAATGAGCAGTTCTTC.

In DNA form, the CDR3 reads TGTGCCCTAGATGCCTCTGGAAACACCATATATTTT. As protein: CALDASGNTIYF. The chain combines TRBV30 with TRBJ1-3; D is uncertain. The V end was cut by 8 bases, the J end by 0 bases, with 8 bases between. Germline loops: CDR1 GTSNPN, CDR2 SVGIG (reference sequence). The CDR3 is 12 residues long.

The J gene is TRBJ2-2, the V gene TRBV27; TRBD2 agrees at 9 bases. The CDR3 is 18 residues long. Germline V gene sequence: CDR1 MNHEY, CDR2 SMNVEV (reference sequence). V dropped 4 bases and J dropped 5; count of bases not matched to a gene: 14. DNA of the CDR3: TGTGCCAGCAGTTCCCGGCGGGGGCTAGCGGGACGTACCGGGGAGCTGTTTTTT. Protein product: CASSSRRGLAGRTGELFF.

The gene calls are TRBV18 and TRBJ2-1; 12 nucleotides align to TRBD2. Germline-derived CDR1 and CDR2 are KGHSH and LQKENI. The CDR3 sequence is 17 residues long. J lost 0 bases, V lost 6 bases, and 6 bases had no gene match. The CDR3 region has the DNA TGTGCCAGCTCTCCTCTGACTAGCGGGAGCTCCTACAATGAGCAGTTCTTC. Its protein product is CASSPLTSGSSYNEQFF.